This TCR beta chain comes out of a study of T cell responses to AZD1222 COVID-19 vaccine. Whole-study context: Whether given at about 4 or about 12 weeks, second doses were pooled. Overall study findings and caveats: Spike-specific TCR breadth and depth were elevated following two AZD1222 doses. Donors skewed white British and female; clonal diversity was possibly underestimated.

Concerning this clone: Its antigen is unidentified.

The V gene lost 1 base and the J gene lost 7 bases, with 8 bases spanning the gap. The CDR3 is 13 residues long. Libraries were prepared by immunoSEQ multiplex PCR; TCRdb keeps only in-frame clonotypes and omits some of them. The sample has over 130,000 clones; under 95% are singletons. This sequence joins TRBV12-3 or TRBV12-4 and TRBJ2-1, with D possibly TRBD2 on 6 matching bases. This TCR came from an adult in good health. The sample here was peripheral blood, taken on day 0 of AZD1222 vaccination. CDR3 region: CASSLGGVNEQFF. CDR3 sequence (DNA): TGTGCCAGCAGTTTAGGGGGGGTTAATGAGCAGTTCTTC.